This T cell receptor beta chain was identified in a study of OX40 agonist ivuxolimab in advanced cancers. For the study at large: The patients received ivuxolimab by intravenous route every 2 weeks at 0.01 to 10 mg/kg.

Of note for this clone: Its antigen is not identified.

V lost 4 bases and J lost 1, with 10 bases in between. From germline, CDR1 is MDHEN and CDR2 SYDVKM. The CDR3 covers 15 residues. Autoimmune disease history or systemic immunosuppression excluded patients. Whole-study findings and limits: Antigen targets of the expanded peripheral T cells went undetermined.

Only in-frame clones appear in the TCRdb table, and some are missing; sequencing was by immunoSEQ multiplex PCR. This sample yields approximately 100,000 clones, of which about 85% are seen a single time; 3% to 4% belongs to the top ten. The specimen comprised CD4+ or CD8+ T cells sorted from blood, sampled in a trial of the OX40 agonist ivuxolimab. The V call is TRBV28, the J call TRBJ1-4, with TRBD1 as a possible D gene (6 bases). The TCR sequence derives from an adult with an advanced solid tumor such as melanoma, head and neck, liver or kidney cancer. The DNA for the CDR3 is TGTGCCAGCAGTTCCCGAGGGGGAACTAATGAAAAACTGTTTTTT. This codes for CASSSRGGTNEKLFF.